A selection of T cell receptor beta chains follows, all from one sample in a study of graft-versus-host responses after intestinal transplantation. Clones were sequenced by immunoSEQ multiplex PCR, and TCRdb holds only the in-frame ones, with some missing. The data show 9,500 to 14,000 clones, with about three quarters seen just once and about 30% held by the top ten. The sequencing here drew on PBMCs, taken around 490 days after intestinal transplant. The receptor set was obtained from a human patient who received an intestinal transplant, so some T cells may come from the graft donor. Each CDR3 is given with its conserved first and last residue. The D gene is left open where the match is weak. The size field is filled for only some rows; it gives once, few, many or a size class.

J gene: TRBJ2-1; clone size: NA; D gene: TRBD1; V gene: TRBV9; CDR3 protein: CASSSGTGDYNEQFF; CDR3 DNA: TGTGCCAGCAGCAGTGGGACAGGGGATTACAATGAGCAGTTCTTC
J gene: TRBJ2-1; clone size: NA; D gene: NA; V gene: TRBV9; CDR3 protein: CASSVDGEDYNEQFF; CDR3 DNA: TGTGCCAGCAGCGTAGACGGGGAGGACTACAATGAGCAGTTCTTC
J gene: TRBJ1-5; clone size: NA; D gene: TRBD1; V gene: TRBV30; CDR3 protein: CAWSAGTGSQPQHF; CDR3 DNA: TGTGCCTGGAGTGCCGGGACAGGGAGTCAGCCCCAGCATTTT
J gene: TRBJ2-2; clone size: NA; D gene: TRBD1; V gene: TRBV6-6; CDR3 protein: CASSYSGTGSAGELFF; CDR3 DNA: TGTGCCAGCAGTTACTCGGGGACAGGGTCCGCCGGGGAGCTGTTTTTT
J gene: TRBJ2-3; clone size: few; D gene: NA; V gene: TRBV6-5; CDR3 protein: CASSYSRGADTQYF; CDR3 DNA: TGTGCCAGCAGTTACTCGAGAGGTGCAGATACGCAGTATTTT
J gene: TRBJ1-1; clone size: NA; D gene: NA; V gene: TRBV11-1; CDR3 protein: CASSRAIEAFF; CDR3 DNA: TGTGCCAGCAGCCGAGCTATCGAAGCTTTCTTT
J gene: TRBJ1-3; clone size: NA; D gene: NA; V gene: TRBV9; CDR3 protein: CASSVAGGYSGNTIYF; CDR3 DNA: TGTGCCAGCAGCGTAGCTGGGGGCTACTCTGGAAACACCATATATTTT
J gene: TRBJ1-5; clone size: once; D gene: NA; V gene: TRBV10-3; CDR3 protein: CAIRETNKDNQPQHF; CDR3 DNA: TGTGCCATCAGGGAGACGAACAAGGACAATCAGCCCCAGCATTTT
J gene: TRBJ2-7; clone size: once; D gene: NA; V gene: TRBV27; CDR3 protein: CASVARAGEQYF; CDR3 DNA: TGTGCCAGTGTGGCTAGGGCGGGCGAGCAGTACTTC
J gene: TRBJ2-2; clone size: NA; D gene: NA; V gene: TRBV7-9; CDR3 protein: CASSQGSYASTGELFF; CDR3 DNA: TGTGCCAGCAGCCAAGGGTCATATGCAAGCACCGGGGAGCTGTTTTTT
J gene: TRBJ1-4; clone size: NA; D gene: TRBD1; V gene: TRBV6-5; CDR3 protein: CASSSRQGLNEKLFF; CDR3 DNA: TGTGCCAGCAGCTCCCGACAGGGACTTAATGAAAAACTGTTTTTT
J gene: TRBJ2-7; clone size: NA; D gene: TRBD1; V gene: TRBV11-2; CDR3 protein: CASSYGQGYEQYF; CDR3 DNA: TGTGCCAGCAGCTACGGACAGGGCTACGAGCAGTACTTC
J gene: TRBJ2-7; clone size: NA; D gene: NA; V gene: TRBV7-9; CDR3 protein: CASSFGREQYF; CDR3 DNA: TGTGCCAGCAGCTTTGGGAGGGAGCAGTACTTC
J gene: TRBJ1-5; clone size: once; D gene: NA; V gene: TRBV30; CDR3 protein: CAWSGVGNQPQHF; CDR3 DNA: TGTGCCTGGAGTGGAGTGGGCAATCAGCCCCAGCATTTT
J gene: TRBJ2-3; clone size: NA; D gene: TRBD2; V gene: TRBV6-4; CDR3 protein: CASSEIAGATDTQYF; CDR3 DNA: TGTGCCAGCAGTGAAATAGCGGGAGCGACAGATACGCAGTATTTT
J gene: TRBJ1-4; clone size: NA; D gene: NA; V gene: TRBV19; CDR3 protein: CASSPDPTATNEKLFF; CDR3 DNA: TGTGCCAGTAGTCCCGACCCTACCGCAACTAATGAAAAACTGTTTTTT
J gene: TRBJ1-4; clone size: NA; D gene: NA; V gene: TRBV28; CDR3 protein: CASTPQRAPFEKLFF; CDR3 DNA: TGTGCCAGCACCCCCCAGAGAGCTCCCTTTGAAAAACTGTTTTTT
J gene: TRBJ2-5; clone size: few; D gene: TRBD2; V gene: TRBV5-4; CDR3 protein: CASSLLAGSQETQYF; CDR3 DNA: TGTGCCAGCAGCTTGCTAGCGGGTTCCCAAGAGACCCAGTACTTC
J gene: TRBJ1-1; clone size: NA; D gene: NA; V gene: TRBV9; CDR3 protein: CASSDRDTEAFF; CDR3 DNA: TGTGCCAGCAGCGACAGGGACACTGAAGCTTTCTTT
J gene: TRBJ1-1; clone size: NA; D gene: NA; V gene: TRBV9; CDR3 protein: CASSVISRGGTEAFF; CDR3 DNA: TGTGCCAGCAGCGTAATTTCCAGGGGCGGCACTGAAGCTTTCTTT